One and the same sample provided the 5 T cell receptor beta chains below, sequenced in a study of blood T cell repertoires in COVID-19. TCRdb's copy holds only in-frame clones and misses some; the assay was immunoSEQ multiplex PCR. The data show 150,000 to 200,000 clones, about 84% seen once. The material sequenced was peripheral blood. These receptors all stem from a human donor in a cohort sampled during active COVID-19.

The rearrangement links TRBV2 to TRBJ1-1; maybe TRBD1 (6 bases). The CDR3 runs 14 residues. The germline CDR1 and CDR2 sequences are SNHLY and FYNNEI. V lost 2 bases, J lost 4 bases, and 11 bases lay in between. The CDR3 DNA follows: TGTGCCAGCAGTGAACGGCAGGGGCTCACTGAAGCTTTCTTT. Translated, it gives CASSERQGLTEAFF.

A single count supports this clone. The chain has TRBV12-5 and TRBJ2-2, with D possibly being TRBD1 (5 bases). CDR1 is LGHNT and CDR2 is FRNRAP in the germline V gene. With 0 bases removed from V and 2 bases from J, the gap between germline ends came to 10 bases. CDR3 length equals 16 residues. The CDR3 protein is CASGLVLGPNTGELFF. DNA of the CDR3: TGTGCTAGTGGTTTGGTTTTGGGGCCCAACACCGGGGAGCTGTTTTTT.

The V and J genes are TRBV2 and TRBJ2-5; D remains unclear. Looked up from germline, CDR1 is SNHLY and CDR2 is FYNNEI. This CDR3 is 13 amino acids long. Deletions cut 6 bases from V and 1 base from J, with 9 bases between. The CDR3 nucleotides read TGTGCCAGCAGCGCCGACTCCCAAGAGACCCAGTACTTC. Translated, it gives CASSADSQETQYF.

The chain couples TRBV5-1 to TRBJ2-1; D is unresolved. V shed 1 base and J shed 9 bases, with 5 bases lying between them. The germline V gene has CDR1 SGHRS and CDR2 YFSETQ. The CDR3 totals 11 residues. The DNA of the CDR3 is TGCGCCAGCAGCTTGATGAGTGAGCAGTTCTTC. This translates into CASSLMSEQFF. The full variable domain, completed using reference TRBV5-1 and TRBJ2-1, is KAGVTQTPRYLIKTRGQQVTLSCSPISGHRSVSWYQQTPGQGLQFLFEYFSETQRNKGNFPGRFSGRQFSNSRSEMNVSTLELGDSALYLCASSLMSEQFFGPGTRLTVL.

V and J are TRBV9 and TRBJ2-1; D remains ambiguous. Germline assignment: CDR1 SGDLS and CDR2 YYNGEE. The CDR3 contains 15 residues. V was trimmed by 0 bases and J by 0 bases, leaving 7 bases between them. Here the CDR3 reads CASSVVLGSYNEQFF. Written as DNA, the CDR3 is TGTGCCAGCAGCGTAGTTCTCGGCTCCTACAATGAGCAGTTCTTC.